A selection of T cell receptor beta chains follows, all from one sample in a study of T cell responses to AZD1222 COVID-19 vaccine. Here immunoSEQ multiplex PCR was the method, and the copy in TCRdb shows in-frame clones only, minus some. The sample carries approximately 180,000 clones, more than 70% recorded once. Sequenced here: peripheral blood, sampled 28 days after the second AZD1222 dose. Receptors were obtained from an adult who received the AZD1222 COVID-19 vaccine. Each CDR3 is given with its conserved first and last residue. Each record gives: V gene, J gene, clone size, CDR3 length, CDR3 protein. Size is omitted from some rows. Given values are once, few, many or a class for expanded clones.

v_gene: TRBV5-1; j_gene: TRBJ2-2; abundance: -; len: 20; CDR3aa: CASSPGQAGLGSGNTGELFF
v_gene: TRBV5-1; j_gene: TRBJ1-1; abundance: -; len: 14; CDR3aa: CASSLGYGNTEAFF
v_gene: TRBV21-1; j_gene: TRBJ2-7; abundance: -; len: 14; CDR3aa: CASSKGGPDYEQYF
v_gene: TRBV27; j_gene: TRBJ2-7; abundance: few; len: 14; CDR3aa: CASRLSGTTYEQYF
v_gene: TRBV19; j_gene: TRBJ2-3; abundance: -; len: 16; CDR3aa: CASSYLRGAGTDTQYF
v_gene: TRBV7-8; j_gene: TRBJ2-7; abundance: -; len: 17; CDR3aa: CASSLVGGAGATYEQYF
v_gene: TRBV7-2; j_gene: TRBJ2-1; abundance: -; len: 19; CDR3aa: CASSLARPTKRISYNEQFF
v_gene: TRBV19; j_gene: TRBJ2-3; abundance: -; len: 13; CDR3aa: CASSSRNTDTQYF
v_gene: TRBV7-9; j_gene: TRBJ1-5; abundance: -; len: 13; CDR3aa: CASNPGGNQPQHF
v_gene: TRBV7-6; j_gene: TRBJ2-7; abundance: -; len: 16; CDR3aa: CASSSGGKGPSYEQYF
v_gene: TRBV9; j_gene: TRBJ2-2; abundance: -; len: 16; CDR3aa: CASSVAPGTNTGELFF
v_gene: TRBV18; j_gene: TRBJ2-7; abundance: -; len: 21; CDR3aa: CASSSRSVLAAPRGFSYEQYF
v_gene: TRBV11-2; j_gene: TRBJ1-6; abundance: few; len: 15; CDR3aa: CASTQTGSYNSPLHF
v_gene: TRBV28; j_gene: TRBJ2-3; abundance: -; len: 19; CDR3aa: CASSLPGQGAKYRTDTQYF
v_gene: TRBV28; j_gene: TRBJ1-2; abundance: -; len: 13; CDR3aa: CASFLGMGYGYTF
v_gene: TRBV29-1; j_gene: TRBJ2-1; abundance: -; len: 13; CDR3aa: CSVGGTGFNEQFF
v_gene: TRBV6-5; j_gene: TRBJ2-7; abundance: -; len: 11; CDR3aa: CASSQRYEQYF
v_gene: TRBV14; j_gene: TRBJ2-1; abundance: -; len: 15; CDR3aa: CASSQDPAGYNEQFF
v_gene: TRBV4-3; j_gene: TRBJ1-2; abundance: -; len: 18; CDR3aa: CASSLGTGRGGVNYGYTF
v_gene: TRBV6-2/TRBV6-3; j_gene: TRBJ2-1; abundance: -; len: 14; CDR3aa: CASSYAGGYNEQFF
v_gene: TRBV5-1; j_gene: TRBJ2-7; abundance: -; len: 15; CDR3aa: CASSLDLGGTYEQYF
v_gene: TRBV18; j_gene: TRBJ1-1; abundance: -; len: 16; CDR3aa: CASSPPGRGGNTEAFF
v_gene: TRBV6-2/TRBV6-3; j_gene: TRBJ2-2; abundance: once; len: 17; CDR3aa: CASSYLGHILNTGELFF
v_gene: TRBV27; j_gene: TRBJ2-7; abundance: -; len: 15; CDR3aa: CASSRARGDTYEQYF
v_gene: TRBV10-3; j_gene: TRBJ1-3; abundance: -; len: 18; CDR3aa: CAISESWLDRHSGNTIYF
v_gene: TRBV3-1/TRBV3-2; j_gene: TRBJ1-6; abundance: -; len: 12; CDR3aa: CASSQGESPLHF
v_gene: TRBV30; j_gene: TRBJ1-6; abundance: -; len: 14; CDR3aa: CAWNHDRGNSPLHF
v_gene: TRBV6-2/TRBV6-3; j_gene: TRBJ1-6; abundance: few; len: 12; CDR3aa: CASSSINSPLHF
v_gene: TRBV5-1; j_gene: TRBJ2-5; abundance: -; len: 16; CDR3aa: CASSQRTSGGQETQYF
v_gene: TRBV5-1; j_gene: TRBJ1-2; abundance: medium-sized; len: 17; CDR3aa: CASSTRVGGPARGGYTF
v_gene: TRBV29-1; j_gene: TRBJ2-1; abundance: -; len: 16; CDR3aa: CSVASTSGRPYNEQFF
v_gene: TRBV10-3; j_gene: TRBJ2-1; abundance: -; len: 13; CDR3aa: CAISETGGNEQFF
v_gene: TRBV7-9; j_gene: TRBJ1-5; abundance: once; len: 14; CDR3aa: CASSLNGPNQPQHF
v_gene: TRBV19; j_gene: TRBJ2-1; abundance: -; len: 13; CDR3aa: CASSIRQGDEQFF
v_gene: TRBV19; j_gene: TRBJ2-3; abundance: -; len: 15; CDR3aa: CASMAGTQITDTQYF
v_gene: TRBV6-2/TRBV6-3; j_gene: TRBJ2-7; abundance: once; len: 14; CDR3aa: CASSQQAGAYEQYF
v_gene: TRBV4-3; j_gene: TRBJ2-1; abundance: -; len: 17; CDR3aa: CASSQGAGGAAYNEQFF
v_gene: TRBV10-1; j_gene: TRBJ1-5; abundance: -; len: 15; CDR3aa: CASSPWHQGPQPQHF
v_gene: TRBV14; j_gene: TRBJ2-2; abundance: -; len: 16; CDR3aa: CASSHDRGRITGELFF
v_gene: TRBV2; j_gene: TRBJ2-2; abundance: -; len: 15; CDR3aa: CASRDRTGNTGELFF
v_gene: TRBV6-2/TRBV6-3; j_gene: TRBJ2-5; abundance: -; len: 14; CDR3aa: CASSYWGQGKTQYF
v_gene: TRBV29-1; j_gene: TRBJ1-4; abundance: once; len: 13; CDR3aa: CSVVQAPNEKLFF
v_gene: TRBV6-2/TRBV6-3; j_gene: TRBJ2-3; abundance: -; len: 12; CDR3aa: CASSPRSDTQYF
v_gene: TRBV11-2; j_gene: TRBJ2-7; abundance: -; len: 14; CDR3aa: CASSFSRDTYEQYF